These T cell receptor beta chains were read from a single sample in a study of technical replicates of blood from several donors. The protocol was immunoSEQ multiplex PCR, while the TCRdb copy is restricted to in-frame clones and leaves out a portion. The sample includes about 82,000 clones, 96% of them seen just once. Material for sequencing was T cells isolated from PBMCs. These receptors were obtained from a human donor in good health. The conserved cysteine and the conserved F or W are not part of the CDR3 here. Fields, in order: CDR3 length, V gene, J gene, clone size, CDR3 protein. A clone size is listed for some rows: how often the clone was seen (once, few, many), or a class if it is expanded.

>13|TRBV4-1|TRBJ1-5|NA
ASSQGDRENQPQH
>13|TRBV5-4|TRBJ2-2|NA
ASSLIGTTTGELF
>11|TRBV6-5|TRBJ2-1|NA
ASSYLERHEQF
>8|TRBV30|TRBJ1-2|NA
AWEDYGYT
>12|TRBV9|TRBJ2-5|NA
ASSKSGLQETQY
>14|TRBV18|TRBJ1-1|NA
ASSPRQGEMNTEAF
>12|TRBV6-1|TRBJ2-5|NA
ASSFRTRQETQY
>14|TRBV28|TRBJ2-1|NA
ASSNWATSSYNEQF
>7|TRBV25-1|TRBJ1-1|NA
ASTTEAF
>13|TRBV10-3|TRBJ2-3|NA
AISLASGIWDTQY
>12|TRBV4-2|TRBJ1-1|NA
ASSQFLVGTEAF
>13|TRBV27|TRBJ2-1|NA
ASIRTGGNVNEQF
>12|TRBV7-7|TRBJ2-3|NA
ASSSGTGTDTQY
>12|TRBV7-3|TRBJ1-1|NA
ASSLGPVNTEAF
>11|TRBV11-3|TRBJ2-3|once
ASSLVQTDTQY
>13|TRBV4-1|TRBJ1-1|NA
ASSHRQGENTEAF
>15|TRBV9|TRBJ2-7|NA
ASSVELAGGSSYEQY
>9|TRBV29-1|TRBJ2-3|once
SVNQGDTQY
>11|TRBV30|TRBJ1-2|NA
AWSSGTAYGYT
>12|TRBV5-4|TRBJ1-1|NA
ASSFNRMNTEAF
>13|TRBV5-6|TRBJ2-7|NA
ASRRLDRDHHEQY
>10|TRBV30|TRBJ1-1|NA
AWNQGGTEAF